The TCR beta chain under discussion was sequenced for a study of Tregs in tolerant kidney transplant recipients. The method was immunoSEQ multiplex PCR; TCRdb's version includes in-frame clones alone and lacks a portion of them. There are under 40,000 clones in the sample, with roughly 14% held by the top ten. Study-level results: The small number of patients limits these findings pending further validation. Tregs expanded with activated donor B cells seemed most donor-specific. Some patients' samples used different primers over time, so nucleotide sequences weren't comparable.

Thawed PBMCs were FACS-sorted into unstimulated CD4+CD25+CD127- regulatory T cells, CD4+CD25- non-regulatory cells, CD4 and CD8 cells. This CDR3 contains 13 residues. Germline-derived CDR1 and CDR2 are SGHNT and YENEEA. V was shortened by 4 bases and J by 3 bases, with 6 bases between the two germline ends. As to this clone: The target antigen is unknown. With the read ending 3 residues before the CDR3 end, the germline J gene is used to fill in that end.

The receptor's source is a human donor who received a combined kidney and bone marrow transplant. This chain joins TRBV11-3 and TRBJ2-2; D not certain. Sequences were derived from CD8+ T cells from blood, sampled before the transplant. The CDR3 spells CASSSRDTGELFF. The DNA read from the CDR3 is TGTGCCAGCAGCTCTCGGGACACCGGGGAG.